The next 14 T cell receptor beta chains were all read from a single sample in a study of CD8 T cells in Susac syndrome. With random hexamers, 0.5 to 1 ug RNA was reverse transcribed. MiXCR, applied by TCRdb to the immunoSEQ multiplex PCR reads, yields one record per CDR3 protein. The sample has about 190,000 distinct CDR3 sequences, over 75% seen once; the top ten hold 0.085% to 0.1%. The source material was CD4+ T cells from PBMCs. The receptor source for this set is a human donor with Susac syndrome.

The CDR3 nucleotides read TGCAGTGCACTAATGGGCGGGGCCGCTGGGGAGCAGTACTTC. Translating gives CSALMGGAAGEQYF. The V call is TRBV20-1, the J call TRBJ2-7, with D perhaps TRBD2 (6 bases). Germline V CDR1 and CDR2: DFQATT, SNEGSKA (reference sequence). The CDR3 extends over 14 amino acids. Between the trimmed V and J ends, which lost 6 bases and 7 bases, there was a span of 22 bases.

The J gene is TRBJ1-1, the V gene TRBV29-1; 9 positions agree with TRBD1. V lost 6 bases to trimming and J lost 0 bases; unmatched junction nucleotides: 11. There are 16 residues in the CDR3. Germline-derived CDR1 and CDR2 are SQVTM and ANQGSEA. DNA for the CDR3: TGCAGCGTAGATACAGGGGGCCAGGTTCTGAACACTGAAGCTTTCTTT. Protein sequence: CSVDTGGQVLNTEAFF.

This clonotype occurred a few times. The chain recombines TRBV2 with TRBJ2-7; TRBD2 matches at 7 bases. Germline lookup yields CDR1 SNHLY and CDR2 FYNNEI. V dropped 5 bases and J dropped 7; count of bases not matched to a gene: 5. The CDR3 runs to 12 residues. The DNA of the CDR3 is TGTGCCAGCAGTAACATAGCGGGTGAGCAGTACTTC. It specifies CASSNIAGEQYF.

V is TRBV20-1 and J is TRBJ1-1, with D hard to call. The length of the CDR3 is 13 residues. V gave up 7 bases and J gave up 1 base, with 13 bases separating them. CDR1 is DFQATT, CDR2 SNEGSKA, per germline (reference sequence). CDR3 in amino acids: CSVLTGQNTEAFF. In nucleotides, the CDR3 is TGCAGTGTCCTAACTGGGCAGAACACTGAAGCTTTCTTT.

The chain is built from TRBV13 and TRBJ2-3, with D unresolved. CDR1 and CDR2 (germline): PRHDT, FYEKMQ (reference sequence). V was clipped by 4 bases and J by 8 bases, with 10 bases between them. This CDR3 spans 12 amino acids. CDR3 loop: CASSSTWGTQYF. The CDR3 nucleotides read TGTGCCAGCAGCTCGACTTGGGGTACGCAGTATTTT.

V and J are TRBV6-2 or TRBV6-3 and TRBJ2-7, with TRBD2 identical over 10 bases. CDR1 and CDR2 from the germline V gene are MNHEY and SVGEGT. The V and J ends lost 6 bases and 4 bases, in that order; junction bases with no gene match: 12. CDR3 size: 16 residues. DNA for the CDR3: TGTGCCAGCAGAGACGATCCGGGACTAGCGTTTTACGAGCAGTACTTC. Encoded protein: CASRDDPGLAFYEQYF.

This clonotype was seen only once. The chain employs TRBV20-1 and TRBJ2-7; D is possibly TRBD1 (5 bases). The CDR3 runs to 14 residues. The germline CDR1 and CDR2 sequences are DFQATT and SNEGSKA (reference sequence). V was pared by 0 bases and J by 3 bases, with 12 bases between. CDR3: CSARDPGIDYEQYF. CDR3 DNA sequence: TGCAGTGCTAGAGATCCAGGGATAGACTACGAGCAGTACTTC.

The gene calls are TRBV18 and TRBJ1-1; D unresolved. The CDR3 is 16 amino acids. CDR1 and CDR2 (germline): KGHSH, LQKENI. The germline V and J ends were trimmed by 3 bases and 1 base, with 15 bases remaining between them. CDR3 region: CASSPSRSFTNTEAFF. In nucleotides, the CDR3 is TGTGCCAGCTCACCTTCCAGGAGTTTTACGAACACTGAAGCTTTCTTT.

The chain couples TRBV20-1 to TRBJ2-1; D gene ambiguous. CDR1 DFQATT and CDR2 SNEGSKA come from the germline V gene (reference sequence). The ends were cut back, 4 bases at V and 9 bases at J, with 19 bases in the middle. CDR3 size: 14 residues. The CDR3 is CSANPGTITTEQFF. Here the CDR3 DNA reads TGCAGTGCTAACCCCGGCACGATAACAACTGAGCAGTTCTTC.

The chain employs TRBV5-1 and TRBJ2-5, with D hard to call. V shed 2 bases and J shed 4 bases, with 15 bases lying between them. This CDR3 has 15 residues. Germline lookup yields CDR1 SGHRS and CDR2 YFSETQ. The CDR3 DNA sequence: TGCGCCAGCAGCTTTGGATCGTTTGGAGTAGAGACCCAGTACTTC. It yields the protein CASSFGSFGVETQYF.

CDR3 residues: CASSPTDRTYNEQFF. DNA for the CDR3: TGTGCCAGCAGTCCAACGGACAGGACCTACAATGAGCAGTTCTTC. The chain carries TRBV12-3 or TRBV12-4 and TRBJ2-1, with 7 bases fitting TRBD1. The J segment lost 2 bases and the V segment lost 5 bases, leaving 6 bases of the junction unmatched. This CDR3 comprises 15 residues.

This clonotype was seen only a few times. The CDR3 loop reads CASSIGSSYEQYF. CDR3 nucleotides: TGTGCCAGTAGTATCGGGAGCTCCTACGAGCAGTACTTC. This chain links TRBV19 with TRBJ2-7; D may be TRBD2 (6 bases). CDR3 size: 13 residues. Germline V gene sequence: CDR1 LNHDA, CDR2 SQIVND (reference sequence). V was trimmed by 3 bases and J by 0 bases, leaving 6 bases between them.

The chain links TRBV19 to TRBJ2-2, with 9 bases matching TRBD1. The germline V gene encodes CDR1 LNHDA and CDR2 SQIVND (reference sequence). The CDR3 spans 14 residues. With 7 bases clipped from V and 8 bases from J, the junction kept 8 bases outside the gene matches. CDR3: CASIPTGGTGELFF. In DNA form, the CDR3 reads TGTGCCAGTATCCCGACAGGGGGTACTGGGGAGCTGTTTTTT.

The chain is built from TRBV30 and TRBJ1-2; 9 positions match TRBD1. Trimming removed 4 bases from V and 7 bases from J; junction bases left unmatched: 4. This CDR3 spans 12 amino acids. Germline V gene lookup returns CDR1 GTSNPN and CDR2 SVGIG (reference sequence). The CDR3 here is CAWTTGGFGYTF. The DNA for the CDR3 is TGTGCCTGGACGACAGGGGGATTTGGCTACACCTTC. Full variable domain (outside the CDR3, taken from reference TRBV30 and TRBJ1-2): SQTIHQWPATLVQPVGSPLSLECTVEGTSNPNLYWYRQAAGRGLQLLFYSVGIGQISSEVPQNLSASRPQDRQFILSSKKLLLSDSGFYLCAWTTGGFGYTFGSGTRLTVV.